This T cell receptor (beta chain) was recorded in a study of early stage breast cancer tumors. Germline V gene sequence: CDR1 SGHTA, CDR2 FQGTGA. V dropped 3 bases and J dropped 8; count of bases not matched to a gene: 7. The CDR3 sequence is 15 residues long. The study, taken as a whole, reports: Compared with adjacent normal breast, tumors showed approximately 2.5-fold denser, more clonal T cells.

Profiled with immunoSEQ multiplex PCR; TCRdb holds only in-frame clones, not every one. The sample includes 69,000 or so clones, 80% of them seen just once. In regard to this clone: Antigen: not known.

This receptor was taken from a person between 35 and 49 years old with breast cancer. The sequenced sample was blood. The gene calls are TRBV7-3 and TRBJ2-1; 10 nucleotides line up with TRBD2. Here the CDR3 DNA reads TGTGCCAGCAGCTTCGGGACTAGCGAGCTCGATGAGCAGTTCTTC. As protein: CASSFGTSELDEQFF.